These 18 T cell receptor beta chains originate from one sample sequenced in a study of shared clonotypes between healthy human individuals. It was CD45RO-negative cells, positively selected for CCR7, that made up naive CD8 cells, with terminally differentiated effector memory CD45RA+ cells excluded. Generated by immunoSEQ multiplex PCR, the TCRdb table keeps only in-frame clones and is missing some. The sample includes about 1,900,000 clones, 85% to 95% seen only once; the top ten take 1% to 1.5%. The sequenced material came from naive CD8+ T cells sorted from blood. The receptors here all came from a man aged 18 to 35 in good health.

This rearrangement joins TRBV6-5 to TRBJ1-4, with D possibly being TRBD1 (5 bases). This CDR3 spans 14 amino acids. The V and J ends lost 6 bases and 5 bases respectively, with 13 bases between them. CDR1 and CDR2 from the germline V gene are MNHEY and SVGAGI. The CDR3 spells CASRIQAGNEKLFF. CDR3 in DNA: TGTGCCAGCAGGATACAGGCCGGCAATGAAAAACTGTTTTTT.

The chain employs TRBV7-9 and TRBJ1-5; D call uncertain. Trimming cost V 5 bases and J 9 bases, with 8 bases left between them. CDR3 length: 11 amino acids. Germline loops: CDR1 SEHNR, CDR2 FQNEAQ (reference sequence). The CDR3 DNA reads TGTGCCAGCAGCCCGTTTCGGCCCCAGCATTTT. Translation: CASSPFRPQHF.

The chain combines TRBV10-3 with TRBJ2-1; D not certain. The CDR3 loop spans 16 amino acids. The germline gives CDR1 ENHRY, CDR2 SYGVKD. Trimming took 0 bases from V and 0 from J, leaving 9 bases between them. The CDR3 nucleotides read TGTGCCATCAGTGAGTCGTGGCAGAGCTCCTACAATGAGCAGTTCTTC. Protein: CAISESWQSSYNEQFF.

Here the CDR3 reads CASSYLAGVGNEQFF. DNA for the CDR3: TGTGCCAGCAGTTACCTAGCGGGAGTGGGCAATGAGCAGTTCTTC. This rearrangement joins TRBV6-6 to TRBJ2-1; 10 nucleotides align to TRBD2. V was pared by 2 bases and J by 6 bases, with 4 bases of the junction left unmatched. Per the germline V gene, CDR1 is MNHNY and CDR2 is SVGAGI (reference sequence). This CDR3 spans 15 amino acids.

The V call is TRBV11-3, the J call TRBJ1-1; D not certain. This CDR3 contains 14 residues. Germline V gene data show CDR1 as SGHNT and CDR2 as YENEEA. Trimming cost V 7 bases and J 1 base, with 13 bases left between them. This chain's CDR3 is CASTSLARNTEAFF. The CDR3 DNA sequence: TGTGCCAGCACGTCCCTGGCGCGGAACACTGAAGCTTTCTTT.

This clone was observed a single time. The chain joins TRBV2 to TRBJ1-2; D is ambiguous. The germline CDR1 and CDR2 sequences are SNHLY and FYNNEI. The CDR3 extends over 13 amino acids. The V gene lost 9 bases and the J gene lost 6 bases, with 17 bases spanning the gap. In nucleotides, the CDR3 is TGTGCCAGACCCCCGGACGAACGCCATGGCTACACCTTC. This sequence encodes CARPPDERHGYTF.

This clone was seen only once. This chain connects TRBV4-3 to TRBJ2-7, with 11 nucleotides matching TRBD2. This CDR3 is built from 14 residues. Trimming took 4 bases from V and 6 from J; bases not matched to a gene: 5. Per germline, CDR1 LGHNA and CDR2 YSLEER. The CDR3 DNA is TGCGCCAGCAGCCGGGGACTAGCGGACTTCGAGCAGTACTTC. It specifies CASSRGLADFEQYF.

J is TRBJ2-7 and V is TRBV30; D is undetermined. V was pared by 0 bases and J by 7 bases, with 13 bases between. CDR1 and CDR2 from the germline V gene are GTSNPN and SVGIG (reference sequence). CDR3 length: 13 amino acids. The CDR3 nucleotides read TGTGCCTGGAGTGTAACCCCCACCGGGGAGCAGTACTTC. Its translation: CAWSVTPTGEQYF.

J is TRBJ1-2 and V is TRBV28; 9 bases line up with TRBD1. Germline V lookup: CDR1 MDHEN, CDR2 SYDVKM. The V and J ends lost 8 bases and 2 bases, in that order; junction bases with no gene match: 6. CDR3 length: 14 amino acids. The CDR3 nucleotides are TGTGCCAGCCGTCCCGGGACAGGGAACTATGGCTACACCTTC. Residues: CASRPGTGNYGYTF.

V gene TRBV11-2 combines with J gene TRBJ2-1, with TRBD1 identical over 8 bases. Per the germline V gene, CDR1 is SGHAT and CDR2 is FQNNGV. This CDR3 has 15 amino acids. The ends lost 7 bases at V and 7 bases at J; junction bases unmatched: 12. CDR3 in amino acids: CASNSLGQGANEQFF. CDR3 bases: TGTGCCAGCAACTCACTCGGCCAGGGGGCAAATGAGCAGTTCTTC.

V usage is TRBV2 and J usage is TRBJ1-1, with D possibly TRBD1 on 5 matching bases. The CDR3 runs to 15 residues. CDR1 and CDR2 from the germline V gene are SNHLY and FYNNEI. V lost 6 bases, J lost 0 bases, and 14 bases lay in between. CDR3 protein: CASRPPEGLNTEAFF. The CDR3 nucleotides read TGTGCCAGCAGGCCCCCGGAGGGGCTGAACACTGAAGCTTTCTTT. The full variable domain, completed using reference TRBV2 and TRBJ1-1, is EPEVTQTPSHQVTQMGQEVILRCVPISNHLYFYWYRQILGQKVEFLVSFYNNEISEKSEIFDDQFSVERPDGSNFTLKIRSTKLEDSAMYFCASRPPEGLNTEAFFGQGTRLTVV.

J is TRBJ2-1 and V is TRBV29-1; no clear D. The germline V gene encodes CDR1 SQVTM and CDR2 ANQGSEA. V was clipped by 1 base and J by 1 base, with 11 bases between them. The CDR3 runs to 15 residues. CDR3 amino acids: CSVEVRGRSYNEQFF. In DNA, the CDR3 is TGCAGCGTTGAAGTCCGCGGCCGGTCCTACAATGAGCAGTTCTTC.

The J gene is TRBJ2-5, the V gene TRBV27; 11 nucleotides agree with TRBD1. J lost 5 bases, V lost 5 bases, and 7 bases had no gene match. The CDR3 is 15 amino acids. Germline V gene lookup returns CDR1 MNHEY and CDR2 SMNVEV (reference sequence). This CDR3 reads CASSPWTGGYETQYF. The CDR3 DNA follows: TGTGCCAGCAGTCCCTGGACAGGGGGCTATGAGACCCAGTACTTC.

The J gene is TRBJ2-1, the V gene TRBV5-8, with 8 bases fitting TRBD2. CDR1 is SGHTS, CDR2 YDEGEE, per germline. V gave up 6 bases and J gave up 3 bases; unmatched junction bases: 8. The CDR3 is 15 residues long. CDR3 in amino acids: CASTLSGTSYNEQFF. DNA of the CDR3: TGTGCCAGCACCCTATCTGGGACTAGCTACAATGAGCAGTTCTTC.

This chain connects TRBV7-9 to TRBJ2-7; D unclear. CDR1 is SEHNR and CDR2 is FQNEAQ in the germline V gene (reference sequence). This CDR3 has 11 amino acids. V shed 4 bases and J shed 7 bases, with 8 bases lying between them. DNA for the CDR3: TGTGCCAGCAGCTATCCCGGAGAGCAGTACTTC. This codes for CASSYPGEQYF.

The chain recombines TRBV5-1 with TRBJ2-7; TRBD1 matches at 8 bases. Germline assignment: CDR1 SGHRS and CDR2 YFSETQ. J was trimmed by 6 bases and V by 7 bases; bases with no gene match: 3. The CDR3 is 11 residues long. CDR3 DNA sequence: TGCGCCAGCGGACAGGGTGTCGAGCAGTACTTC. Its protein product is CASGQGVEQYF.

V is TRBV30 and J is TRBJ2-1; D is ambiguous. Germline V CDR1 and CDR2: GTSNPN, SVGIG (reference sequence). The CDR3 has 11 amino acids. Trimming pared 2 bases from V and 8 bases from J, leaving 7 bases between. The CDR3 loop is CAWSPGDEQFF. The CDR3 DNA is TGTGCCTGGAGTCCTGGGGATGAGCAGTTCTTC.

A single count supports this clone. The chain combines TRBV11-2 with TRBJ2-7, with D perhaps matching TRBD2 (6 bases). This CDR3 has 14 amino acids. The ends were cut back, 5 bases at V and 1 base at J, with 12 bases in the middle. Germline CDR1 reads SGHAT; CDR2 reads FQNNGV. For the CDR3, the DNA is TGTGCCAGCAGCGAGCCGGGAGTATCCTACGAGCAGTACTTC. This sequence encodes CASSEPGVSYEQYF. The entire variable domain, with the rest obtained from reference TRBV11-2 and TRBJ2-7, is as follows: EAGVAQSPRYKIIEKRQSVAFWCNPISGHATLYWYQQILGQGPKLLIQFQNNGVVDDSQLPKDRFSAERLKGVDSTLKIQPAKLEDSAVYLCASSEPGVSYEQYFGPGTRLTVT.